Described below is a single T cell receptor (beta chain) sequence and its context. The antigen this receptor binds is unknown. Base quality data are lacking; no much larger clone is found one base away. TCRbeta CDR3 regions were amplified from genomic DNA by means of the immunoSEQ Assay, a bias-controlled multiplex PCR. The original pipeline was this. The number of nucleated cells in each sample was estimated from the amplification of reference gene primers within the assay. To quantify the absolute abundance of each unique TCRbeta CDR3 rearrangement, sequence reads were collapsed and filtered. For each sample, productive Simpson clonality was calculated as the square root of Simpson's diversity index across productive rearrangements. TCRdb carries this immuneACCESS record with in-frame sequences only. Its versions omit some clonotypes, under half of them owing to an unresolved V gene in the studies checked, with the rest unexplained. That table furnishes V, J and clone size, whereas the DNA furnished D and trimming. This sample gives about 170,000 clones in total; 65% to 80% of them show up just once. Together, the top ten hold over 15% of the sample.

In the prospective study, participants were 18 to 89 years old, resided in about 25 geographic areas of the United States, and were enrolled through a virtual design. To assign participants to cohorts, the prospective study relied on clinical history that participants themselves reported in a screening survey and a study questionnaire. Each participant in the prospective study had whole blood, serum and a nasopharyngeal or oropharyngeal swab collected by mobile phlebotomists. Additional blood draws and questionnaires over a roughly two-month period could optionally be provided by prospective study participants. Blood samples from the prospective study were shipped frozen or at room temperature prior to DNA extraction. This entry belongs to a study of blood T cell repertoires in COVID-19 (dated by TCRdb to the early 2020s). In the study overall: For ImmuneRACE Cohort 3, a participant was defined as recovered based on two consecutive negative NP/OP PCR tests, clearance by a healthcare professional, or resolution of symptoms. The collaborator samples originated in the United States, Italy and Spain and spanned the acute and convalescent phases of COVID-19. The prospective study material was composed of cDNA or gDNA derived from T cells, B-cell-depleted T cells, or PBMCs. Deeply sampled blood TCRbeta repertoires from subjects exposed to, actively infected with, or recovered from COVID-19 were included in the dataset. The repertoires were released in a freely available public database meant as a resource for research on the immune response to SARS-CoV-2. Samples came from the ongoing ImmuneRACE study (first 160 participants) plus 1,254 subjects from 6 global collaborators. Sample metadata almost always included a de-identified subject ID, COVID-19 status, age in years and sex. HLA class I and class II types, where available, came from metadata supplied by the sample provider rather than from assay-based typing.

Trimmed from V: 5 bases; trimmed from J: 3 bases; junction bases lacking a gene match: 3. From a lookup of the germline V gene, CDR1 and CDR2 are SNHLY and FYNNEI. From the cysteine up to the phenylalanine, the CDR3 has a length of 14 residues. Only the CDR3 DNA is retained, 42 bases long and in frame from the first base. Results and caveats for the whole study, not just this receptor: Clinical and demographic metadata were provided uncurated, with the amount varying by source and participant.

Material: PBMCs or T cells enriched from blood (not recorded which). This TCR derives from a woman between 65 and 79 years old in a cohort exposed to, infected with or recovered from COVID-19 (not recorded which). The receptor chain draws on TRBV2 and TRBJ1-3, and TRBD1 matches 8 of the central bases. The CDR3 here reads CASSLDRGGNTIYF. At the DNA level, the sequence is TGTGCCAGCAGTTTAGACAGGGGTGGAAACACCATATATTTT.